A selection of T cell receptor beta chains follows, all from one sample in a study of vaccination and CD4 T cells after COVID-19. TCRdb analysed the PCR reads with MiXCR anew, one entry per CDR3 protein. The sample has 8,500 to 13,000 distinct CDR3 sequences; 45% to 60% are singletons. These receptors' targets are unknown. Sample: CD4+ T cells from blood, cultured in vitro. These receptors came from a human donor who had recovered from COVID-19. CDR3s include the opening cysteine and the closing phenylalanine or tryptophan. Fields, in order: V gene, clone size, D gene, J gene, CDR3 protein, CDR3 DNA. A D gene is named only where the DNA matches it firmly. A clone size is listed for some rows: how often the clone was seen (once, few, many), or a class if it is expanded.

TRBV5-5	NA	NA	TRBJ2-2	CASSLAWGYVPGELFF	TGTGCCAGCAGCTTGGCCTGGGGGTATGTCCCCGGGGAGCTGTTTTTT
TRBV5-4	few	NA	TRBJ1-1	CASSSRSGGITEAFF	TGTGCCAGCAGCTCCCGCTCGGGGGGGATTACTGAAGCTTTCTTT
TRBV5-1	NA	TRBD1	TRBJ2-1	CASSWGDRGMGNEQFF	TGCGCCAGCAGCTGGGGTGACAGGGGCATGGGCAATGAGCAGTTCTTC
TRBV7-2	NA	NA	TRBJ1-1	CASSFEDSRLLGRAFF	TGTGCCAGCAGCTTTGAAGACAGCCGCCTCCTCGGAAGAGCTTTCTTT
TRBV10-3	NA	NA	TRBJ2-3	CAISEQRAGTDTQYF	TGTGCCATCAGTGAACAGCGGGCGGGCACAGATACGCAGTATTTT
TRBV20-1	once	TRBD2	TRBJ2-5	CSARTPSGQETQYF	TGCAGTGCACGAACCCCTAGCGGCCAAGAGACCCAGTACTTC
TRBV5-6	few	NA	TRBJ1-6	CASSFYWTHNNSPLHF	TGTGCCAGCAGCTTTTATTGGACCCATAATAATTCACCCCTCCACTTT
TRBV12-3/TRBV12-4	NA	NA	TRBJ1-2	CASSLGGPQGHGYTF	TGTGCCAGCAGTTTAGGTGGGCCCCAGGGGCATGGCTACACCTTC
TRBV20-1	NA	TRBD2	TRBJ2-3	CSARVVSGVGDTQYF	TGCAGTGCTAGAGTGGTTAGCGGGGTTGGAGATACGCAGTATTTT
TRBV4-3	NA	NA	TRBJ2-5	CASSPARAPRETQYF	TGCGCCAGCAGCCCAGCACGGGCGCCGCGGGAGACCCAGTACTTC
TRBV6-5	NA	NA	TRBJ1-2	CASSYRQANYGYTF	TGTGCCAGCAGTTACCGACAGGCGAACTATGGCTACACCTTC
TRBV5-6	NA	NA	TRBJ1-6	CASSSLKGVSPLHF	TGTGCCAGCAGCTCCTTGAAAGGGGTTTCACCCCTCCACTTT
TRBV7-2	NA	NA	TRBJ1-4	CASTLRGEKLFF	TGTGCCAGCACCCTTAGAGGTGAAAAACTGTTTTTT
TRBV6-1	NA	TRBD1	TRBJ2-2	CAVSGTDYTGELFF	TGTGCCGTTTCCGGGACAGACTACACCGGGGAGCTGTTTTTT
TRBV11-3	NA	NA	TRBJ2-1	CASSLGVRAINEQFF	TGTGCCAGCAGCTTAGGAGTTAGGGCCATCAATGAGCAGTTCTTC
TRBV10-3	NA	NA	TRBJ1-3	CAIRDTAGSGNTIYF	TGTGCCATCAGGGACACGGCGGGCTCTGGAAACACCATATATTTT
TRBV24-1	NA	TRBD2	TRBJ2-2	CATSDSSGGDTGELFF	TGTGCCACCAGTGACAGTAGCGGGGGGGACACCGGGGAGCTGTTTTTT
TRBV30	NA	NA	TRBJ2-7	CAWLTPGSYEQYF	TGTGCCTGGCTTACCCCGGGTTCCTACGAGCAGTACTTC
TRBV27	medium-sized	TRBD1	TRBJ1-2	CASSLSGTGLNYGYTF	TGTGCCAGCAGTTTAAGCGGGACAGGCCTCAACTATGGCTACACCTTC
TRBV27	NA	NA	TRBJ1-2	CASSFQGVGDGYTF	TGTGCCAGCAGTTTCCAGGGCGTGGGAGACGGCTACACCTTC
TRBV30	NA	NA	TRBJ1-6	CAWSPYQSSYNSPLHF	TGTGCCTGGAGCCCCTATCAGAGCTCCTATAATTCACCCCTCCACTTT
TRBV15	NA	NA	TRBJ1-1	CATSRDYQKTTEAFF	TGTGCCACCAGCAGAGACTATCAGAAAACCACTGAAGCTTTCTTT
TRBV20-1	NA	NA	TRBJ1-1	CIPGGGSGTEAFF	TGCATCCCCGGAGGCGGTTCGGGCACTGAAGCTTTCTTT
TRBV28	NA	TRBD2	TRBJ2-5	CASSLGLALQETQYF	TGTGCCAGCAGTTTGGGACTAGCGTTACAAGAGACCCAGTACTTC
TRBV7-9	few	NA	TRBJ2-5	CASSVPPGWGRETQYF	TGTGCCAGCAGCGTCCCCCCAGGCTGGGGCCGGGAGACCCAGTACTTC
TRBV5-4	few	NA	TRBJ1-6	CASSLVGSSPLHF	TGTGCCAGCAGCTTGGTTGGGAGTTCACCCCTCCACTTT
TRBV7-2	NA	NA	TRBJ1-1	CASSFSVVGTEAFF	TGTGCCAGCAGCTTTTCAGTCGTGGGGACTGAAGCTTTCTTT
TRBV12-3/TRBV12-4	NA	NA	TRBJ1-5	CASSLSGPQHF	TGTGCCAGCAGCCTCTCTGGGCCCCAGCATTTT
TRBV2	NA	NA	TRBJ1-1	CASRQSGSGTEAFF	TGTGCCAGCAGACAGTCGGGGTCAGGCACTGAAGCTTTCTTT
TRBV6-2/TRBV6-3	NA	NA	TRBJ1-5	CASSYGSGSNQPQHF	TGTGCCAGCAGTTACGGTTCCGGGAGCAATCAGCCCCAGCATTTT
TRBV7-9	NA	TRBD2	TRBJ2-5	CASSARTSGAETQYF	TGTGCCAGCAGCGCCCGGACTAGCGGGGCGGAGACCCAGTACTTC
TRBV20-1	NA	TRBD1	TRBJ2-3	CSAKRQGLDITDTQYF	TGCAGTGCCAAACGACAGGGGTTGGACATCACAGATACGCAGTATTTT
TRBV29-1	NA	NA	TRBJ2-1	CSVATGHYNEQFF	TGCAGCGTTGCAACGGGGCACTACAATGAGCAGTTCTTC
TRBV12-3/TRBV12-4	NA	NA	TRBJ2-3	CASSTGLTTTGSTDTQYF	TGTGCCAGCAGTACGGGACTCACGACCACGGGTAGCACAGATACGCAGTATTTT
TRBV6-1	few	NA	TRBJ1-2	CASSTVLTF	TGTGCCAGCAGTACCGTACTCACCTTC
TRBV6-2/TRBV6-3	NA	TRBD1	TRBJ1-4	CASGRQGVNEKLFF	TGTGCCAGCGGTCGGCAGGGGGTGAATGAAAAACTGTTTTTT
TRBV6-5	NA	TRBD1	TRBJ1-5	CASSYLPGQGAYQPQHF	TGTGCCAGCAGTTATCTACCGGGACAGGGGGCCTATCAGCCCCAGCATTTT
TRBV11-2	NA	NA	TRBJ1-2	CASSFSQLLYGYTF	TGTGCCAGCAGCTTTAGTCAGCTTCTCTATGGCTACACCTTC
TRBV24-1	few	NA	TRBJ2-2	CATSDWAGGELFF	TGTGCCACCAGTGATTGGGCAGGCGGGGAGCTGTTTTTT
TRBV7-2	NA	NA	TRBJ1-2	CASSLTGSLGYTF	TGTGCCAGCAGCTTAACAGGGTCCTTGGGCTACACCTTC